This T cell receptor beta chain was sequenced in a study of glioma-infiltrating T cells. Study outcomes and limitations: CDR3 overlap between tissue and blood was very small. Tissue-blood divergence was below expectation in non-neoplastic patients, above in gliomas.

In its sample, this clonotype was seen many times. What it recognizes is unknown. The iRepertoire nested amplicon-rescue multiplex PCR amplified TCR alpha and beta CDR3s from RNA. Input was 100-400 ng of tissue mRNA or PBMC total RNA. MiXCR, run by TCRdb on the multiplex PCR reads, gives a single entry per CDR3 protein. The sample has about 180,000 distinct CDR3 sequences; more than 35% are singletons. The CDR3 extends over 14 amino acids. The germline V gene has CDR1 KGHDR and CDR2 SFDVKD. Trimming removed 4 bases from V and 3 bases from J, with 10 bases in between. Sequenced input: glioma tissue, nonneoplastic brain tissue, or PBMCs (not recorded which). This clonotype was obtained from a human donor with low-grade glioma or glioblastoma, undergoing nonglioma brain surgery, or in good health (not recorded which). The V and J genes are TRBV24-1 and TRBJ2-3; weak D call: TRBD2 (5 bases). CDR3 loop: CATSDRGQTDTQYF. Written as DNA, the CDR3 is TGTGCCACCAGTGACCGGGGTCAGACAGATACGCAGTATTTT.